There are a few counts of the clone carrying this T cell receptor beta chain. Both 60 Vbeta primers and 13 Jbeta primers went into the PCR. The repertoire was sequenced with immunoSEQ multiplex PCR; TCRdb's copy has only in-frame clones and lacks some. The sample shows 100,000 to 150,000 clones, under 12% of them seen only once. This specimen belongs to a study of cytomegalovirus exposure and HLA in healthy donors. At the level of the study: When 300 to 500 donors were genotyped, over 80% of them were found to fall in the Caucasian-associated ancestry cluster.

Trimming stripped 5 bases from V and 2 bases from J, with 13 bases between. This CDR3 region has 14 residues. Germline CDR1 is SGHRS and CDR2 is YFSETQ. The specimen was PBMCs. The J gene is TRBJ1-1, the V gene TRBV5-1; D is undetermined. The clonotype originates from a woman aged 18-29 years in good health and CMV-seropositive. CDR3 sequence: CASRAQSSNTEAFF. CDR3 sequence (DNA): TGCGCCAGCAGAGCCCAATCGTCAAACACTGAAGCTTTCTTT.